This T cell receptor (beta chain) was recorded in a study of cytomegalovirus exposure and HLA in healthy donors. Looking at the study overall: Earlier results showed roughly 120 million unique TCR beta sequences derived from roughly 190 million T cells.

This clone has just one count. Its target is not known. PCR primers comprised 60 Vbeta and 13 Jbeta primers. As processed by the authors: An analysis performed later counted about 80 million unique TCR beta chains (roughly 10 million of them shared). Sequencing used immunoSEQ multiplex PCR; TCRdb keeps in-frame clones, though not all of them. For V, J and clone size, that table is used; D and trimming come from the DNA. The sample lists some 180,000 clones, roughly 75% occurring once. Whole-study findings and limits: Earlier findings revealed that most TCR beta V segments proved productive either about 87% or about 30% of the time.

CDR1 is LNHDA, CDR2 SQIVND, per germline (reference sequence). The CDR3 contains 15 residues. The V end lost 1 base, the J end lost 5 bases, and 15 bases lay between the germline ends. Sequenced: PBMCs. This chain joins TRBV19 and TRBJ2-7; D possibly corresponds to TRBD2 (6 bases). The clonotype was recovered from a woman aged 25 to 39 in good health and CMV-seronegative. In DNA, the CDR3 is TGTGCCAGTAGTATAGGGGCGGGGTCCCGGGACGAGCAGTACTTC. Its protein product is CASSIGAGSRDEQYF.